This entry lists 27 T cell receptor beta chains sequenced from one sample in a study of shared clonotypes between healthy human individuals. Produced via immunoSEQ multiplex PCR; TCRdb's table is partial and in-frame only. Seen here are roughly 2.4 million clones, under 97% observed once, and the top ten hold roughly 0.13%. Sequencing used naive CD4+ T cells sorted from blood. The subset was: CD45RA+ positively selected. The receptor set was obtained from a man in his late teens or twenties in good health.

The chain combines TRBV23-1 with TRBJ1-2; 7 bases align to TRBD1. TRBV23-1 qualifies as an ORF whose function is uncertain. Trimming took 4 bases from V and 3 from J; bases not matched to a gene: 17. This CDR3 region has 18 residues. The chain's CDR3 is CASSLQGRETGRDYGYTF. The CDR3 nucleotides are TGCGCCAGCAGTCTTCAAGGACGCGAGACAGGGAGGGACTATGGCTACACCTTC.

The chain joins TRBV4-3 to TRBJ2-6, with D tentatively TRBD2 (7 bases). The germline V gene has CDR1 LGHNA and CDR2 YSLEER. The CDR3 is made up of 17 amino acids. V was trimmed by 2 bases and J by 4 bases, leaving 15 bases between them. As DNA, the CDR3 is TGCGCCAGCAGCCAATACCTTGGGGGGGCAGGGGCCAACGTCCTGACTTTC. Its protein product is CASSQYLGGAGANVLTF.

This clone was detected once. This chain uses TRBV7-8 with TRBJ2-1; D could derive from TRBD1 or TRBD2 (6 bases each). CDR1 is SGHVS, CDR2 FQNEAQ, per germline. The V gene lost 6 bases and the J gene lost 6 bases, with 12 bases spanning the gap. The CDR3 runs 13 residues. The CDR3 loop is CASRGGTGNEQFF. DNA for the CDR3: TGTGCCAGCAGAGGGGGGACGGGCAATGAGCAGTTCTTC.

The V call is TRBV10-3, the J call TRBJ2-7; 12 positions match TRBD2. This CDR3 comprises 14 residues. J lost 6 bases, V lost 3 bases, and 3 bases had no gene match. Germline V gene lookup returns CDR1 ENHRY and CDR2 SYGVKD. For the CDR3, the DNA is TGTGCCATCAGTGATCGACTAGCGGGAGTCGAGCAGTACTTC. It translates to CAISDRLAGVEQYF.

The chain couples TRBV29-1 to TRBJ2-5, with 7 bases lining up with TRBD2. CDR1 is SQVTM and CDR2 is ANQGSEA in the germline V gene. The CDR3 has 13 amino acids. The V gene end was trimmed by 3 bases and the J gene end by 5 bases; junction bases not matched to a gene: 6. CDR3 residues: CSVDRTSIETQYF. The DNA of the CDR3 is TGCAGCGTTGACAGGACTAGTATTGAGACCCAGTACTTC.

This chain links TRBV28 with TRBJ2-2; possibly TRBD1 for D (6 bases). Trimming removed 5 bases at V and 0 bases at J, with 13 bases between. The CDR3 extends over 16 amino acids. Germline assignment: CDR1 MDHEN and CDR2 SYDVKM. DNA for the CDR3: TGTGCCAGCAGTGGACAGTGGATATCGAACACCGGGGAGCTGTTTTTT. Its protein product is CASSGQWISNTGELFF.

The chain carries TRBV11-2 and TRBJ2-1; no firm D call. In germline, CDR1 is SGHAT, CDR2 FQNNGV. V lost 0 bases and J 7 bases, leaving 10 bases between the germline ends. The CDR3 runs to 14 residues. The CDR3 nucleotides read TGTGCCAGCAGCTTAGATATCCCAGTGAATGAGCAGTTCTTC. Residues: CASSLDIPVNEQFF. Using reference TRBV11-2 and TRBJ2-1 for the parts outside the CDR3, the full variable domain is EAGVAQSPRYKIIEKRQSVAFWCNPISGHATLYWYQQILGQGPKLLIQFQNNGVVDDSQLPKDRFSAERLKGVDSTLKIQPAKLEDSAVYLCASSLDIPVNEQFFGPGTRLTVL.

Remarks on this clone: A much bigger clone sits one base away, suggesting this may be a read error. The chain employs TRBV5-8 and TRBJ2-7; the D is unclear. Germline CDR1 reads SGHTS; CDR2 reads YDEGEE. This CDR3 contains 11 residues. V lost 3 bases and J lost 0, with 1 base in between. CDR3 nucleotide sequence: TGTGCCAGCAGCTACTCCTACGAGCAGTACTTC. This sequence encodes CASSYSYEQYF.

The chain joins TRBV30 to TRBJ1-2; TRBD1 agrees at 9 bases. CDR3 size: 15 residues. The V and J ends lost 0 bases and 2 bases, in that order; junction bases with no gene match: 4. The germline CDR1 and CDR2 sequences are GTSNPN and SVGIG (reference sequence). The CDR3 reads CAWSVRGTGNYGYTF. The CDR3, as DNA: TGTGCCTGGAGTGTACGTGGGACAGGGAACTATGGCTACACCTTC.

This chain joins TRBV2 and TRBJ2-2, with 13 bases that match TRBD2. Losses at the gene ends were 4 bases for V and 4 bases for J; bases not matched to a gene: 6. The germline CDR1 and CDR2 sequences are SNHLY and FYNNEI. The CDR3 loop spans 17 amino acids. The CDR3 DNA is TGTGCCAGCAGTGGGACTAGCGGGGGTTTGCTCACCGGGGAGCTGTTTTTT. Encoded protein: CASSGTSGGLLTGELFF. Full variable domain (remainder filled in from reference TRBV2 and TRBJ2-2): EPEVTQTPSHQVTQMGQEVILRCVPISNHLYFYWYRQILGQKVEFLVSFYNNEISEKSEIFDDQFSVERPDGSNFTLKIRSTKLEDSAMYFCASSGTSGGLLTGELFFGEGSRLTVL.

The rearrangement uses TRBV6-1 and TRBJ2-5; TRBD2 matches at 9 bases. Germline trimming cut 4 bases from V and 4 bases from J; bases unmatched to any gene: 4. The CDR3 runs 14 residues. Germline V lookup: CDR1 MNHNS, CDR2 SASEGT. The CDR3 region has the DNA TGTGCCAGCAGTGCTCTAGCGGGGAGAGAGACCCAGTACTTC. Translating it yields CASSALAGRETQYF.

Only one count was recorded for this clone. The chain joins TRBV10-3 to TRBJ1-2, with TRBD1 identical over 7 bases. The CDR3 contains 16 residues. V shed 0 bases, J shed 6 bases, and the junction held 10 bases outside the gene matches. Germline lookup yields CDR1 ENHRY and CDR2 SYGVKD. The CDR3 bases are TGTGCCATCAGTGAGTCCCCAGGGGGTCGGACCGATGGCTACACCTTC. It translates to CAISESPGGRTDGYTF.

V usage is TRBV6-5 and J usage is TRBJ1-4; D unresolved. This CDR3 comprises 11 residues. The V and J ends lost 6 bases and 6 bases respectively, with 5 bases between them. CDR1 and CDR2 (germline): MNHEY, SVGAGI. CDR3 protein: CASRYHEKLFF. The DNA for the CDR3 is TGTGCCAGCAGATACCATGAAAAACTGTTTTTT.

CDR3 amino acids: CASSSSWTTNEKLFF. The CDR3 coding sequence is TGTGCCAGCAGTTCCTCCTGGACAACTAATGAAAAACTGTTTTTT. V usage is TRBV6-5 and J usage is TRBJ1-4; D is unclear. Trimming removed 4 bases at V and 0 bases at J, with 9 bases between. There are 15 residues in the CDR3. Germline CDR1 and CDR2: MNHEY and SVGAGI.

A single count supports this clone. This chain connects TRBV4-2 to TRBJ1-1, with 7 nucleotides matching TRBD1. Trimming at V came to 0 bases and at J to 8 bases, leaving 6 bases not matched to a gene. The CDR3 is made up of 14 amino acids. Germline-derived CDR1 and CDR2 are LGHNA and YNFKEQ. CDR3 bases: TGTGCCAGCAGCCAAGATCGCCAGACAGGGGAAGCTTTCTTT. It codes for CASSQDRQTGEAFF.

The V and J genes are TRBV29-1 and TRBJ1-1; possible D gene TRBD1, 5 bases. This CDR3 has 13 residues. The germline gives CDR1 SQVTM, CDR2 ANQGSEA. V was trimmed by 6 bases and J by 1 base, leaving 12 bases between them. DNA for the CDR3: TGCAGCGTGCCTAACCAGGGGAACACTGAAGCTTTCTTT. As protein: CSVPNQGNTEAFF. Based on the CDR3 plus reference TRBV29-1 and TRBJ1-1, the full variable domain is SAVISQKPSRDICQRGTSLTIQCQVDSQVTMMFWYRQQPGQSLTLIATANQGSEATYESGFVIDKFPISRPNLTFSTLTVSNMSPEDSSIYLCSVPNQGNTEAFFGQGTRLTVV.

The rearrangement joins TRBV5-6 to TRBJ1-2, with a weak D call TRBD1 (5 bases). The V gene's germline CDR1 is SGHDT and CDR2 YYEEEE. The CDR3 covers 14 residues. Trimming cost V 0 bases and J 4 bases, with 10 bases left between them. This CDR3 reads CASSLDRRGYGYTF. CDR3 nucleotide sequence: TGTGCCAGCAGCTTGGACAGGAGAGGCTATGGCTACACCTTC.

The chain employs TRBV7-2 and TRBJ2-2; 8 bases match TRBD2. Germline-derived CDR1 and CDR2 are SGHTA and FQGNSA. This CDR3 is built from 14 residues. The V segment lost 5 bases and the J segment 4 bases; nucleotides outside the gene matches: 3. In DNA form, the CDR3 reads TGTGCCAGCAGCGACGGGACTAGCACCGGGGAGCTGTTTTTT. The encoded protein is CASSDGTSTGELFF.

V gene TRBV4-3 combines with J gene TRBJ1-5; D uncertain. CDR1 LGHNA and CDR2 YSLEER come from the germline V gene. The germline V and J ends were trimmed by 3 bases and 0 bases, with 9 bases remaining between them. The CDR3 length is 15 residues. The CDR3 region has the DNA TGCGCCAGCAGCCAGGGCCTCGATAGCAATCAGCCCCAGCATTTT. Amino acids: CASSQGLDSNQPQHF.

CDR3 nucleotide sequence: TGTGCCAGCAGCTTGGATCCAGGGGGGCCCTACGAGCAGTACTTC. It specifies CASSLDPGGPYEQYF. J is TRBJ2-7 and V is TRBV5-5; D perhaps matches TRBD1 (7 bases). The V and J ends lost 0 bases and 2 bases respectively, with 12 bases between them. Germline-derived CDR1 and CDR2 are SGHKS and YYEKEE (reference sequence). There are 15 residues in the CDR3.

Points on this clone: This CDR3 is also generated by other DNA sequences in the sample. The rearrangement joins TRBV18 to TRBJ2-2, with D hard to call. Trimming removed 3 bases from V and 5 bases from J, with 7 bases in between. Germline V lookup: CDR1 KGHSH, CDR2 LQKENI. The CDR3 has 13 amino acids. CDR3 sequence (DNA): TGTGCCAGCTCACCCCCCGGGACCGGGGAGCTGTTTTTT. This sequence encodes CASSPPGTGELFF.

In nucleotides, the CDR3 is TGTGCCAGCTCCCACGGGCCCGGTAGGGGAGTGAATCAGCCCCAGCATTTT. Amino acids: CASSHGPGRGVNQPQHF. The chain uses TRBV18 and TRBJ1-5, with D perhaps TRBD1 (5 bases). This CDR3 has 17 residues. Looked up from germline, CDR1 is KGHSH and CDR2 is LQKENI. V shed 6 bases and J shed 4 bases, with 22 bases lying between them.

The chain links TRBV2 to TRBJ1-6; D perhaps matches TRBD1 (6 bases). The CDR3 runs to 17 residues. The germline V gene has CDR1 SNHLY and CDR2 FYNNEI. The ends were cut back, 4 bases at V and 5 bases at J, with 18 bases in the middle. CDR3 loop: CASSGPGQQTNNSPLHF. Here the CDR3 DNA reads TGTGCCAGCAGTGGACCGGGACAACAGACTAATAATTCACCCCTCCACTTT.

This chain uses TRBV7-2 with TRBJ1-5; D is ambiguous. V was pared by 1 base and J by 0 bases, with 10 bases between. The V gene's germline CDR1 is SGHTA and CDR2 FQGNSA. The CDR3 is made up of 16 amino acids. CDR3 DNA sequence: TGTGCCAGCAGCTTAGGAGGGTGGTATAGCAATCAGCCCCAGCATTTT. This encodes CASSLGGWYSNQPQHF.

The rearrangement links TRBV4-1 to TRBJ2-1; no clear D gene. This CDR3 comprises 13 residues. Germline V lookup: CDR1 MGHRA, CDR2 YSYEKL. With 3 bases removed from V and 6 bases from J, the gap between germline ends came to 9 bases. In DNA form, the CDR3 reads TGCGCCAGCAGCCAGCGAAACAGCAATGAGCAGTTCTTC. Encoded protein: CASSQRNSNEQFF.

The J gene is TRBJ2-1, the V gene TRBV13; D ambiguous. CDR3 size: 15 residues. V lost 0 bases and J lost 6, with 12 bases in between. The germline V gene encodes CDR1 PRHDT and CDR2 FYEKMQ (reference sequence). CDR3 sequence reads: CASSLGGSLANEQFF. DNA of the CDR3: TGTGCCAGCAGCTTAGGCGGTAGTTTGGCCAATGAGCAGTTCTTC.

The V call is TRBV9, the J call TRBJ2-1; no clear D gene. Germline assignment: CDR1 SGDLS and CDR2 YYNGEE. The CDR3 consists of 15 residues. V dropped 4 bases and J dropped 5 bases, with 16 bases sitting between them. The CDR3 region has the DNA TGTGCCAGCAGCCGATCCCCTCCCCTAAACAATGAGCAGTTCTTC. Its protein is CASSRSPPLNNEQFF. Full variable domain (outside the CDR3, taken from reference TRBV9 and TRBJ2-1): DSGVTQTPKHLITATGQRVTLRCSPRSGDLSVYWYQQSLDQGLQFLIQYYNGEERAKGNILERFSAQQFPDLHSELNLSSLELGDSALYFCASSRSPPLNNEQFFGPGTRLTVL.